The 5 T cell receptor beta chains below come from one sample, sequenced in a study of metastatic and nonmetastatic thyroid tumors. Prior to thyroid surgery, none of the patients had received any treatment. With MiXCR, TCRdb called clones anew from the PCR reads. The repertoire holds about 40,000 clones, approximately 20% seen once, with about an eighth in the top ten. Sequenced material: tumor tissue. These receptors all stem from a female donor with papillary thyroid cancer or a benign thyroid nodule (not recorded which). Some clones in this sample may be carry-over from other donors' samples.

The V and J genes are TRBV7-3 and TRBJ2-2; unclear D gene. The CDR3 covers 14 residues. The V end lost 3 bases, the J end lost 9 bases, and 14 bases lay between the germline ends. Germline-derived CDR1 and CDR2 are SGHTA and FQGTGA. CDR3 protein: CASSFVPQTWELFF. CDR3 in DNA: TGTGCCAGCAGCTTCGTGCCGCAGACCTGGGAGCTGTTTTTT.

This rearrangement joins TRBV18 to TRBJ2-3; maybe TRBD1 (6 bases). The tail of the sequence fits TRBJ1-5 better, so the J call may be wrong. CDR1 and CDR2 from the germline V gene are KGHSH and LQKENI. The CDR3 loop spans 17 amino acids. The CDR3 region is CASSQIPGQKSTDTQHF. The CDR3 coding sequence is TGTGCCAGCTCACAAATTCCTGGACAGAAAAGCACAGATACGCAGCATTTT.

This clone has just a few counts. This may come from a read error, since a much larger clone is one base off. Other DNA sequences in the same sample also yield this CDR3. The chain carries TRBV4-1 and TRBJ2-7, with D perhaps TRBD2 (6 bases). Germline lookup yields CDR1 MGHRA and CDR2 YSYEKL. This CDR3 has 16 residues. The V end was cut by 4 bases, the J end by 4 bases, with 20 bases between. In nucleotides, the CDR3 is TGCGCCAGCAGCCGTATGGGAGGTCCGGTTGGGTACGAGCAGTACTTC. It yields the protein CASSRMGGPVGYEQYF.

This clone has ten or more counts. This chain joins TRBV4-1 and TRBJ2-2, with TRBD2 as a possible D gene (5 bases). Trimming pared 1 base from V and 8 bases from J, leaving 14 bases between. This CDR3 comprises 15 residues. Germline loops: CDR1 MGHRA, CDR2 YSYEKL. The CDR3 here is CASSQGQGSTGELFF. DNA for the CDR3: TGCGCCAGCAGCCAAGGGCAAGGGAGTACTGGGGAGCTGTTTTTT.

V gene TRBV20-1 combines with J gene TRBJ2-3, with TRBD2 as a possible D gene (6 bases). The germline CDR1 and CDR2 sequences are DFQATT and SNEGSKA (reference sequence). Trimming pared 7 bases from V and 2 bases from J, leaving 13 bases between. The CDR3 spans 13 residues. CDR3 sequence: CSVCGAYTDTQYF. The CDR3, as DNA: TGCAGTGTGTGCGGGGCTTACACAGATACGCAGTATTTT.